Listed below are T cell receptor beta chains from one sample, sequenced in a study of blood T cell repertoires in COVID-19. Here immunoSEQ multiplex PCR was the method, and the copy in TCRdb shows in-frame clones only, minus some. The data contain fewer than 250,000 clones, 65% to 85% of them seen just once; the ten biggest clones take up around 3.1%. Sequenced: PBMCs or T cells enriched from blood (not recorded which). The source of these receptors is a woman aged 30 to 39 who had been exposed to COVID-19. CDR3s include the opening cysteine and the closing phenylalanine or tryptophan. The D gene is left open where the match is weak. A clone size is listed for some rows: how often the clone was seen (once, few, many), or a class if it is expanded.

V	size	D	J	CDR3	DNA
TRBV7-8	few	TRBD1	TRBJ1-2	CASSSSGTGANYGYTF	TGTGCCAGCAGCTCCTCCGGGACAGGGGCTAACTATGGCTACACCTTC
TRBV19	.	.	TRBJ1-6	CASSASPGANSPLHF	TGTGCCAGTAGTGCCTCTCCCGGAGCCAATTCACCCCTCCACTTT
TRBV19	.	TRBD1	TRBJ2-5	CASNSGQLQETQYF	TGTGCCAGTAACTCGGGACAGCTGCAAGAGACCCAGTACTTC
TRBV29-1	once	.	TRBJ1-2	CSVVPTGRPYGYTF	TGCAGCGTTGTCCCAACAGGGCGCCCCTACGGCTACACCTTC
TRBV30	.	TRBD2	TRBJ2-3	CAWSERGGGTDTQYF	TGTGCCTGGAGTGAGCGGGGGGGTGGCACAGATACGCAGTATTTT
TRBV6-5	.	TRBD1	TRBJ1-5	CASSFRGNSNQPQHF	TGTGCCAGCAGCTTCAGGGGGAATAGCAATCAGCCCCAGCATTTT
TRBV7-2	.	.	TRBJ2-7	CASSLNTGSYEQYF	TGTGCCAGCAGCTTAAATACAGGCTCTTACGAGCAGTACTTC
TRBV18	.	TRBD1	TRBJ2-7	CASSPRTGASLYEQYF	TGTGCCAGCTCACCAAGGACAGGGGCCTCACTCTACGAGCAGTACTTC
TRBV12-3/TRBV12-4	.	.	TRBJ1-2	CASSLGQGYGYTF	TGTGCCAGCAGTTTAGGGCAGGGGTATGGCTACACCTTC
TRBV7-2	.	.	TRBJ1-5	CASSLYRNSNQPQHF	TGTGCCAGCAGCTTGTATAGAAATAGCAATCAGCCCCAGCATTTT
TRBV7-9	.	.	TRBJ1-4	CASSQDTTTNEKLFF	TGTGCCAGCAGCCAGGACACGACAACTAATGAAAAACTGTTTTTT
TRBV15	.	TRBD1	TRBJ1-5	CATSRPLKGQDFYSNQPQHF	TGTGCCACCAGCAGACCCTTAAAAGGACAGGACTTTTATAGCAATCAGCCCCAGCATTTT
TRBV11-1	.	TRBD1	TRBJ2-7	CASSLEEGANSYEQYF	TGTGCCAGCAGCTTAGAAGAGGGGGCTAATTCCTACGAGCAGTACTTC
TRBV7-3	.	.	TRBJ2-1	CASSLNPGQYNEQFF	TGTGCCAGCAGTTTAAATCCGGGACAATACAATGAGCAGTTCTTC
TRBV29-1	.	TRBD1	TRBJ1-5	CSVSQGAGQPQHF	TGCAGCGTGAGCCAGGGGGCTGGACAGCCCCAGCATTTT
TRBV18	.	TRBD1	TRBJ1-5	CASSPSGGPANQPQHF	TGTGCCAGCTCACCCTCAGGGGGGCCGGCCAATCAGCCCCAGCATTTT
TRBV4-1	once	.	TRBJ2-5	CASSQTTGMVETQYF	TGCGCCAGCAGCCAAACAACAGGGATGGTTGAGACCCAGTACTTC
TRBV2	.	.	TRBJ2-2	CASSPTATTGELFF	TGTGCCAGCAGTCCAACCGCCACTACCGGGGAGCTGTTTTTT
TRBV5-1	.	.	TRBJ2-2	CASSLRSPGQNTGELFF	TGCGCCAGCAGCCTCCGCTCCCCGGGACAGAACACCGGGGAGCTGTTTTTT
TRBV4-1	.	.	TRBJ2-7	CASSQDPLISFYEQYF	TGCGCCAGCAGCCAAGATCCCCTAATCTCCTTCTACGAGCAGTACTTC
TRBV12-3/TRBV12-4	.	TRBD1	TRBJ1-3	CASRGTAGNTIYF	TGTGCCAGTCGGGGGACAGCCGGAAACACCATATATTTT
TRBV4-3	.	TRBD1	TRBJ2-7	CASSRGTGDTYEQYF	TGCGCCAGCAGCCGAGGGACAGGGGATACCTACGAGCAGTACTTC
TRBV7-2	.	.	TRBJ2-3	CASSPGSGFTDTQYF	TGTGCCAGCAGCCCCGGGAGCGGGTTCACAGATACGCAGTATTTT